Presented here are 7 T cell receptor beta chains from one specimen sequenced in a study of OX40 agonist ivuxolimab in advanced cancers. Clones were sequenced by immunoSEQ multiplex PCR, and TCRdb holds only the in-frame ones, with some missing. The data hold under 75,000 clones, with 92% observed a single time. Sequenced material: CD4+ or CD8+ T cells sorted from blood, taken in a trial of the OX40 agonist ivuxolimab. The receptors stem from an adult with an advanced solid tumor such as melanoma, head and neck, liver or kidney cancer.

The chain couples TRBV4-1 to TRBJ2-7; TRBD1 or TRBD2 may be the D gene (5 bases each). V was cut by 4 bases and J by 5 bases, with 21 bases left in between. Per the germline V gene, CDR1 is MGHRA and CDR2 is YSYEKL. This CDR3 has 16 residues. This CDR3 is CASSRGETLIGNEQYF. In nucleotides, the CDR3 is TGCGCCAGCAGCCGAGGGGAGACTCTAATTGGCAACGAGCAGTACTTC.

The chain combines TRBV5-5 with TRBJ2-7, with 12 bases that match TRBD2. Trimming at V came to 4 bases and at J to 1 base, leaving 3 bases not matched to a gene. CDR1 and CDR2 from the germline V gene are SGHKS and YYEKEE (reference sequence). The CDR3 runs 15 residues. CDR3 coding DNA: TGTGCCAGCAGCCCTAGCGGGGGGGCTTCCTACGAGCAGTACTTC. It codes for CASSPSGGASYEQYF.

The chain links TRBV2 to TRBJ2-7; D may be TRBD1 or TRBD2 (6 bases each). The CDR3 runs 15 residues. V lost 6 bases to trimming and J lost 0 bases, with 15 bases between them. In germline, CDR1 is SNHLY, CDR2 FYNNEI. CDR3 coding DNA: TGTGCCAGCAGCGAAACCCGGGGGCTCTCCTACGAGCAGTACTTC. This sequence encodes CASSETRGLSYEQYF.

The chain carries TRBV7-9 and TRBJ1-2, with D unresolved. The germline CDR1 and CDR2 sequences are SEHNR and FQNEAQ (reference sequence). V was clipped by 1 base and J by 8 bases, with 14 bases between them. There are 14 residues in the CDR3. The CDR3, as DNA: TGTGCCAGCAGCTTAGTAGCGGGTCACCGGGGCTACACCTTC. Translated, it gives CASSLVAGHRGYTF.

The V call is TRBV29-1, the J call TRBJ2-7; a possible D gene is TRBD1 (6 bases). CDR3 size: 13 residues. Germline V gene sequence: CDR1 SQVTM, CDR2 ANQGSEA. The V end was cut by 5 bases, the J end by 0 bases, with 11 bases between. In DNA, the CDR3 is TGCAGCGTTCTGACAGGAAACTCCTACGAGCAGTACTTC. Its protein is CSVLTGNSYEQYF.

The chain employs TRBV6-1 and TRBJ1-5; D gene ambiguous. The CDR3 is made up of 15 amino acids. Per germline, CDR1 MNHNS and CDR2 SASEGT. Deletions cut 3 bases from V and 6 bases from J, with 15 bases between. CDR3 sequence: CASSDTSGRIQPQHF. The DNA of the CDR3 is TGTGCCAGCAGTGATACTAGCGGGCGGATTCAGCCCCAGCATTTT.

This chain links TRBV5-5 with TRBJ2-1; 13 bases match TRBD2. Per germline, CDR1 SGHKS and CDR2 YYEKEE (reference sequence). Unmatched junction bases numbered 10, after V lost 4 bases and J lost 15 bases. This CDR3 spans 14 amino acids. CDR3 in DNA: TGTGCCAGCAGCCCCCGGACTAGCGGGAGCCTCGGGTTCTTC. This translates into CASSPRTSGSLGFF.